A selection of T cell receptor beta chains follows, all from one sample in a study of cytomegalovirus exposure and HLA in healthy donors. Profiling relied on immunoSEQ multiplex PCR, and the TCRdb table lists in-frame clones only, not all of them. The sample lists some 180,000 clones; 75% to 85% were seen once. The sequenced sample was PBMCs. The receptors were sampled from a man between 18 and 35 years old in good health and CMV-seronegative. Both conserved end residues are part of each CDR3. The order of the fields is J gene, clone size, D gene, V gene, CDR3 protein, CDR3 DNA. D genes are given only for firm matches. Expanded clones are given a class, and other clones once, few, many or no size at all.

TRBJ1-1	-	TRBD1	TRBV18	CASRDSMNTEAFF	TGTGCCAGCCGGGACAGCATGAACACTGAAGCTTTCTTT
TRBJ2-7	-	-	TRBV5-1	CASSPRGGGEQYF	TGCGCCAGCAGCCCGAGAGGGGGGGGCGAGCAGTACTTC
TRBJ2-7	few	TRBD2	TRBV18	CASSPPGGRGYEQYF	TGTGCCAGCTCACCACCAGGCGGGAGGGGCTACGAGCAGTACTTC
TRBJ2-7	-	-	TRBV5-1	CASSLDSNPSEQYF	TGCGCCAGCAGCTTGGACTCAAATCCCTCCGAGCAGTACTTC
TRBJ2-7	-	-	TRBV2	CASMGVSEQYF	TGTGCCAGCATGGGAGTTTCCGAGCAGTACTTC
TRBJ2-7	few	TRBD2	TRBV6-5	CASSYGRAGSHEQYF	TGTGCCAGCAGTTACGGGAGGGCGGGCTCCCACGAGCAGTACTTC
TRBJ2-2	-	TRBD1	TRBV7-2	CASSSGTDWELFF	TGTGCCAGCAGCTCCGGGACAGATTGGGAGCTGTTTTTT
TRBJ2-1	-	TRBD2	TRBV27	CASSLSGSGVNEQFF	TGTGCCAGCAGTTTATCAGGTAGCGGGGTCAATGAGCAGTTCTTC
TRBJ1-1	few	-	TRBV20-1	CSPRENTEAFF	TGCAGCCCGCGGGAGAACACTGAAGCTTTCTTT
TRBJ1-4	once	TRBD1	TRBV19	CASSVAGGLEKLFF	TGTGCCAGTAGCGTCGCAGGGGGTTTGGAAAAACTGTTTTTT
TRBJ1-1	-	-	TRBV20-1	CSATRTGEAFF	TGCAGTGCTACGAGAACAGGTGAAGCTTTCTTT
TRBJ2-5	-	-	TRBV6-5	CASRLGGPLETQYF	TGTGCCAGCAGGTTGGGCGGGCCGTTGGAGACCCAGTACTTC
TRBJ1-5	few	-	TRBV19	CATGGNQPQHF	TGTGCCACTGGAGGCAATCAGCCCCAGCATTTT
TRBJ1-2	few	-	TRBV30	CALQVGSGGYTF	TGTGCCCTCCAGGTGGGCTCTGGGGGCTACACCTTC
TRBJ1-2	-	TRBD1	TRBV30	CACPTGDGYTF	TGTGCCTGCCCCACAGGGGATGGCTACACCTTC
TRBJ2-5	-	-	TRBV5-1	CASNEGLTQETQYF	TGCGCCAGCAATGAGGGACTCACGCAAGAGACCCAGTACTTC
TRBJ1-5	few	-	TRBV19	CASSTDPPGTSYQPQHF	TGTGCCAGTAGTACAGACCCCCCTGGGACTTCATATCAGCCCCAGCATTTT
TRBJ2-1	-	TRBD2	TRBV7-2	CASRPGLAYHNEQFF	TGTGCCAGCAGGCCGGGACTAGCGTACCACAATGAGCAGTTCTTC
TRBJ2-7	-	TRBD2	TRBV5-6	CASSWGGTSYEQYF	TGTGCCAGCAGCTGGGGGGGAACCTCCTACGAGCAGTACTTC
TRBJ1-5	-	TRBD1	TRBV5-1	CASSLGPTGGNQPQHF	TGCGCCAGCAGCTTGGGGCCAACAGGGGGCAATCAGCCCCAGCATTTT
TRBJ1-6	many	-	TRBV6-4	CASSAAGNSPLHF	TGTGCCAGCAGTGCGGCAGGGAATTCACCCCTCCACTTT
TRBJ2-1	-	TRBD2	TRBV5-1	CASIELAGGPAEQFF	TGCGCCAGCATTGAACTAGCGGGGGGGCCCGCTGAGCAGTTCTTC
TRBJ2-3	-	TRBD2	TRBV2	CASRRGGGDTQYF	TGTGCCAGCAGGCGGGGGGGCGGGGATACGCAGTATTTT
TRBJ2-7	-	-	TRBV30	CAWSVQGIGEQYF	TGTGCCTGGAGTGTTCAGGGAATTGGCGAGCAGTACTTC
TRBJ1-1	-	-	TRBV5-1	CASSQDRNTEAFF	TGCGCCAGCAGCCAAGACAGGAACACTGAAGCTTTCTTT
TRBJ1-5	-	TRBD1	TRBV15	CATSRRDSSNQPQHF	TGTGCCACCAGCAGACGGGACAGTAGCAATCAGCCCCAGCATTTT